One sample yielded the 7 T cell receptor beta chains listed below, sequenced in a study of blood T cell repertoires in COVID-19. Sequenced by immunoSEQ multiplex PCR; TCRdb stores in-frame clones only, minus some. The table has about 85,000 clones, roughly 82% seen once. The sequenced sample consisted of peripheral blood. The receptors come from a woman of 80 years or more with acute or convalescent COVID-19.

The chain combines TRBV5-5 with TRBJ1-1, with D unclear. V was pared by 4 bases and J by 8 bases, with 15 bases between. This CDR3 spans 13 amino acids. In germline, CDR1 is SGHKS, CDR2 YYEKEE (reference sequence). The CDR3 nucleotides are TGTGCCAGCAGCCCTGACGCAGGAAGGGAAGCTTTCTTT. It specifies CASSPDAGREAFF.

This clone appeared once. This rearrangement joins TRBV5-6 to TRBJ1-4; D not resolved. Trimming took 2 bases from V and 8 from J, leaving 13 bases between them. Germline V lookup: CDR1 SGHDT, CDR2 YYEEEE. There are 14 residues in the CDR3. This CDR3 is CASSFFSGSEKLFF. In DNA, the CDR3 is TGTGCCAGCAGCTTTTTTTCCGGGAGCGAAAAACTGTTTTTT.

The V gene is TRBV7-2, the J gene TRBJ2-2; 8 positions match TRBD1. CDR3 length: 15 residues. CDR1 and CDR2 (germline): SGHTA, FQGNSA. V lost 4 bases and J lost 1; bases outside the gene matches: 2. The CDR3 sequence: CASSSGTGNTGELFF. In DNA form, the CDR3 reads TGTGCCAGCAGCTCTGGGACAGGGAACACCGGGGAGCTGTTTTTT.

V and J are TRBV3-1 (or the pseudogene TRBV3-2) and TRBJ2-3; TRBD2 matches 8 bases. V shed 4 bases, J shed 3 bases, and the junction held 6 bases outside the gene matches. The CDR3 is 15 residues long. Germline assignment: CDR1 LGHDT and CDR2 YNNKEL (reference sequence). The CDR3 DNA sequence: TGTGCCAGCAGCCGAGCGGGAGCGGGGACAGATACGCAGTATTTT. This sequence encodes CASSRAGAGTDTQYF.

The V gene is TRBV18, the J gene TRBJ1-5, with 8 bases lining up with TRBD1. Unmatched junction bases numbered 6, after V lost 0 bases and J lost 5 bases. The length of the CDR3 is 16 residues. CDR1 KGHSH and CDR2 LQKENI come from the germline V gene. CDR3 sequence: CASSPPDRAFYQPQHF. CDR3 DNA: TGTGCCAGCTCACCACCGGACAGGGCCTTTTATCAGCCCCAGCATTTT. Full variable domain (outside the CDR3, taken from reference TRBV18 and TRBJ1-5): NAGVMQNPRHLVRRRGQEARLRCSPMKGHSHVYWYRQLPEEGLKFMVYLQKENIIDESGMPKERFSAEFPKEGPSILRIQQVVRGDSAAYFCASSPPDRAFYQPQHFGDGTRLSIL.

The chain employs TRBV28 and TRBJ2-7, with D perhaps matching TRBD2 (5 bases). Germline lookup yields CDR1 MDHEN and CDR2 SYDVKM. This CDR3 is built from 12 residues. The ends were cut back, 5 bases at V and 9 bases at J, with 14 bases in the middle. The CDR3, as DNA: TGTGCCAGCAGTGCCACTAGATCCTTGCAGTACTTC. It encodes CASSATRSLQYF.

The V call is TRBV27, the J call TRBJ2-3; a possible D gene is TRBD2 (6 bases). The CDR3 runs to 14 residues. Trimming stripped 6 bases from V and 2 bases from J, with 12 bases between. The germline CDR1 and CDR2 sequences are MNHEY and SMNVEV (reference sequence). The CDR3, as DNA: TGTGCCAGCAGCCGGAGGGCGACCACAGATACGCAGTATTTT. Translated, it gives CASSRRATTDTQYF.